Reported below is one TCR beta chain. The antigen remains unidentified. The CDR3 is made up of 15 amino acids. The trim removed 5 bases at V and 5 bases at J, leaving 7 bases unmatched. Germline values: CDR1 MNHEY, CDR2 SMNVEV (reference sequence). The entry originates in a study of cytomegalovirus exposure and HLA in healthy donors. Study findings and constraints: As a later analysis revealed, the rate of TCR association differed by HLA locus, with DRB1 most and HLA-C fewest.

PCR involved 60 Vbeta and 13 Jbeta primers. The data were produced by immunoSEQ multiplex PCR, yet TCRdb's version contains in-frame clones alone and is incomplete. The table records some 180,000 clones, more than 65% of them present only once. The TCR sequence derives from a middle-aged man in good health and CMV-seropositive. The genes are TRBV27 and TRBJ2-1, with 9 bases lining up with TRBD2. What was sequenced was PBMCs. The CDR3 nucleotides read TGTGCCAGCAGTCGGGGGACTAGCCATAACAATGAGCAGTTCTTC. Its protein is CASSRGTSHNNEQFF.